The 26 T cell receptor beta chains below come from one sample, sequenced in a study of OX40 agonist ivuxolimab in advanced cancers. The data were produced by immunoSEQ multiplex PCR, yet TCRdb's version contains in-frame clones alone and is incomplete. This sample yields tens of thousands of clones, of which more than 75% are seen a single time; approximately 0.25% belongs to the top ten. The sample consisted of CD4+ or CD8+ T cells sorted from blood, taken in a trial of the OX40 agonist ivuxolimab. All receptors derive from an adult with an advanced solid tumor such as melanoma, head and neck, liver or kidney cancer.

This chain links TRBV5-4 with TRBJ1-1, with TRBD1 matching 7 bases. Trimming took 3 bases from V and 4 from J; bases not matched to a gene: 12. This CDR3 is built from 16 residues. Germline CDR1 reads SGHNT; CDR2 reads YYREEE (reference sequence). The CDR3 sequence: CASSYDRVVMGTEAFF. The CDR3 coding sequence is TGTGCCAGCAGCTATGACAGGGTGGTTATGGGCACTGAAGCTTTCTTT.

The chain links TRBV28 to TRBJ2-2, with a tentative D call TRBD1 (7 bases). Germline values: CDR1 MDHEN, CDR2 SYDVKM. The ends were cut back, 6 bases at V and 8 bases at J, with 19 bases in the middle. The CDR3 length is 15 residues. The CDR3 is CASSPGGQRGGELFF. The DNA of the CDR3 is TGTGCCAGCAGCCCCGGGGGACAGCGCGGGGGGGAGCTGTTTTTT.

The V gene is TRBV5-1, the J gene TRBJ2-7; D may match TRBD1 or TRBD2 (5 bases each). CDR3 size: 14 residues. V was shortened by 3 bases and J by 2 bases, with 12 bases between the two germline ends. From germline, CDR1 is SGHRS and CDR2 YFSETQ. The CDR3 DNA reads TGCGCCAGCAGCTCAACCGGGACGGCCTACGAGCAGTACTTC. Translating gives CASSSTGTAYEQYF.

The chain has TRBV19 and TRBJ2-7; 15 positions match TRBD2. Looked up from germline, CDR1 is LNHDA and CDR2 is SQIVND (reference sequence). V lost 5 bases, J lost 0 bases, and 11 bases stayed unmatched. The CDR3 is 19 residues long. The CDR3 nucleotides are TGTGCCAGTAGTTCCAAAGGACTAGCGGGAGGGTCAAGCTCCTACGAGCAGTACTTC. This translates into CASSSKGLAGGSSSYEQYF.

V gene TRBV7-6 combines with J gene TRBJ2-2; no clear D gene. This CDR3 contains 14 residues. Germline V lookup: CDR1 SGHVS, CDR2 FNYEAQ. V was cut by 6 bases and J by 4 bases, with 12 bases left in between. The CDR3 is CASRQTSGTGELFF. The CDR3 region has the DNA TGTGCCAGCAGGCAAACGTCGGGCACCGGGGAGCTGTTTTTT.

The V and J genes are TRBV7-9 and TRBJ2-1; TRBD2 is a possible D gene (5 bases). The CDR3 is 15 residues long. Per germline, CDR1 SEHNR and CDR2 FQNEAQ (reference sequence). V lost 4 bases and J lost 6, with 16 bases in between. The CDR3 spells CASSSPREWVNEQFF. The CDR3 nucleotides read TGTGCCAGCAGCTCGCCCCGGGAATGGGTCAATGAGCAGTTCTTC.

This chain connects TRBV28 to TRBJ2-1; D not certain. Germline V gene data show CDR1 as MDHEN and CDR2 as SYDVKM. The V gene lost 8 bases and the J gene lost 0 bases, with 11 bases spanning the gap. This CDR3 has 14 amino acids. The CDR3 here is CASGVLSSYNEQFF. The DNA for the CDR3 is TGTGCCAGCGGGGTTTTGAGCTCCTACAATGAGCAGTTCTTC.

The V and J genes are TRBV11-3 and TRBJ2-1; 14 nucleotides agree with TRBD2. Germline loops: CDR1 SGHNT, CDR2 YENEEA. The ends lost 4 bases at V and 9 bases at J; junction bases unmatched: 8. The length of the CDR3 is 16 residues. The CDR3 DNA is TGTGCCAGCAGCTATTTTGGGACTAGCGGGAGCTCTGAGCAGTTCTTC. It yields the protein CASSYFGTSGSSEQFF. The variable domain in full, completed from reference TRBV11-3 and TRBJ2-1, reads EAGVVQSPRYKIIEKKQPVAFWCNPISGHNTLYWYLQNLGQGPELLIRYENEEAVDDSQLPKDRFSAERLKGVDSTLKIQPAELGDSAVYLCASSYFGTSGSSEQFFGPGTRLTVL.

The rearrangement uses TRBV6-1 and TRBJ1-1; D is undetermined. CDR1 and CDR2 from the germline V gene are MNHNS and SASEGT. The length of the CDR3 is 13 residues. Trimming removed 5 bases from V and 4 bases from J, with 11 bases in between. The CDR3 region has the DNA TGTGCCAGCAGTTATAGGGAGTCCACTGAAGCTTTCTTT. Its translation: CASSYRESTEAFF.

V and J are TRBV5-4 and TRBJ2-5, with TRBD2 matching over 7 bases. The J call may be mistaken, given a closer DNA end match to TRBJ2-7. From germline, CDR1 is SGHNT and CDR2 YYREEE (reference sequence). The CDR3 length is 15 residues. This chain's CDR3 is CASSSAAGEPYEQYF. The CDR3 bases are TGTGCCAGCTCATCTGCCGCGGGAGAACCCTACGAGCAGTACTTC.

The chain is built from TRBV6-1 and TRBJ1-1, with 9 bases matching TRBD1. Germline CDR1 reads MNHNS; CDR2 reads SASEGT. The length of the CDR3 is 14 residues. J gave up 6 bases and V 6 bases, and 8 bases lay outside the gene matches. CDR3 loop: CASRMGQGRAEAFF. Here the CDR3 DNA reads TGTGCCAGCAGGATGGGACAGGGTAGGGCTGAAGCTTTCTTT.

This clone was seen a single time. This chain connects TRBV19 to TRBJ1-1; D perhaps matches TRBD1 (5 bases). V lost 6 bases and J 3 bases, leaving 8 bases between the germline ends. Germline V gene lookup returns CDR1 LNHDA and CDR2 SQIVND (reference sequence). The CDR3 covers 12 residues. The CDR3 bases are TGTGCCAGTAGGTGGGGCGACACTGAAGCTTTCTTT. Protein sequence: CASRWGDTEAFF.

Only one count was recorded for this clone. The sample contains more than one DNA sequence encoding this CDR3. The V and J genes are TRBV2 and TRBJ2-7; D not resolved. The CDR3 spans 12 residues. Germline V lookup: CDR1 SNHLY, CDR2 FYNNEI. The V gene lost 2 bases and the J gene lost 3 bases, with 5 bases spanning the gap. DNA of the CDR3: TGTGCCAGCAGTGAACAGAGCTACGAGCAGTACTTC. Translation: CASSEQSYEQYF.

V and J are TRBV11-2 and TRBJ2-1; D is uncertain. The CDR3 has 15 residues. Germline CDR1 SGHAT, CDR2 FQNNGV. V lost 1 base, J lost 0 bases, and 7 bases lay in between. CDR3 nucleotide sequence: TGTGCCAGCAGCTTAGGACCCAGCTCCTACAATGAGCAGTTCTTC. Its translation is CASSLGPSSYNEQFF.

The chain has TRBV5-4 and TRBJ1-2; D is ambiguous. The length of the CDR3 is 15 residues. With 4 bases removed from V and 2 bases from J, the gap between germline ends came to 15 bases. CDR1 is SGHNT, CDR2 YYREEE, per germline (reference sequence). CDR3 sequence (DNA): TGTGCCAGCAGCGACCGGCCAGAGCCGAACTATGGCTACACCTTC. Its protein product is CASSDRPEPNYGYTF.

V and J are TRBV5-1 and TRBJ2-7; 7 positions match TRBD1. The ends lost 4 bases at V and 1 base at J; junction bases unmatched: 5. Germline lookup yields CDR1 SGHRS and CDR2 YFSETQ. CDR3 size: 14 residues. The CDR3 nucleotides are TGCGCCAGCAGCGACACAGGGGTGTCCTACGAGCAGTACTTC. This gives the protein CASSDTGVSYEQYF.

CDR3 loop: CASSVEPGGREQYF. CDR3 nucleotide sequence: TGTGCCAGCAGCGTAGAACCAGGGGGGAGGGAGCAGTACTTC. V and J are TRBV9 and TRBJ2-7; a possible D gene is TRBD1 (7 bases). The CDR3 has 14 amino acids. Germline-derived CDR1 and CDR2 are SGDLS and YYNGEE. V shed 0 bases and J shed 7 bases, with 14 bases lying between them.

This clone has only one observation. The CDR3 loop is CASSDSLGYGYTF. CDR3 bases: TGTGCCAGCAGTGACAGCCTTGGCTATGGCTACACCTTC. The chain uses TRBV2 and TRBJ1-2; D unresolved. The CDR3 contains 13 residues. From germline, CDR1 is SNHLY and CDR2 FYNNEI. V dropped 3 bases and J dropped 4 bases, with 9 bases sitting between them.

This clone was recorded once. The chain links TRBV19 to TRBJ2-1; 10 positions agree with TRBD2. This CDR3 spans 14 amino acids. Germline V CDR1 and CDR2: LNHDA, SQIVND (reference sequence). J gave up 7 bases and V 9 bases, and 9 bases lay outside the gene matches. CDR3 bases: TGTGCCAGCCATCTAGCGGGAGTTGGTAATGAGCAGTTCTTC. It translates to CASHLAGVGNEQFF.

The genes are TRBV5-1 and TRBJ2-1; 9 bases match TRBD2. Trimming removed 0 bases from V and 5 bases from J; junction bases left unmatched: 3. This CDR3 is 15 amino acids long. Germline loops: CDR1 SGHRS, CDR2 YFSETQ. DNA of the CDR3: TGCGCCAGCAGCTTGGTAGCGGGGGCGAACAATGAGCAGTTCTTC. This translates into CASSLVAGANNEQFF.

Regarding this clone: The same CDR3 arises from other DNA sequences in this sample as well. V gene TRBV5-4 combines with J gene TRBJ2-1, with D tentatively TRBD2 (6 bases). The CDR3 totals 15 residues. Germline V gene sequence: CDR1 SGHNT, CDR2 YYREEE (reference sequence). V was shortened by 4 bases and J by 4 bases, with 15 bases between the two germline ends. CDR3: CASSPGLAPYNEQFF. CDR3 bases: TGTGCCAGCAGCCCAGGGCTAGCGCCGTACAATGAGCAGTTCTTC. The whole variable domain, filled in from reference TRBV5-4 and TRBJ2-1, reads ETGVTQSPTHLIKTRGQQVTLRCSSQSGHNTVSWYQQALGQGPQFIFQYYREEENGRGNFPPRFSGLQFPNYSSELNVNALELDDSALYLCASSPGLAPYNEQFFGPGTRLTVL.

The rearrangement joins TRBV5-1 to TRBJ2-5, with TRBD2 identical over 9 bases. The J segment lost 4 bases and the V segment lost 3 bases, leaving 16 bases of the junction unmatched. The CDR3 is 18 residues long. The V gene's germline CDR1 is SGHRS and CDR2 YFSETQ. The CDR3 sequence: CASSSASFSGGSIETQYF. The CDR3 DNA reads as TGCGCCAGCAGCTCCGCCTCCTTTAGCGGGGGAAGTATAGAGACCCAGTACTTC. The whole variable domain, filled in from reference TRBV5-1 and TRBJ2-5, reads KAGVTQTPRYLIKTRGQQVTLSCSPISGHRSVSWYQQTPGQGLQFLFEYFSETQRNKGNFPGRFSGRQFSNSRSEMNVSTLELGDSALYLCASSSASFSGGSIETQYFGPGTRLLVL.

This sequence joins TRBV4-2 and TRBJ2-1; TRBD1 or TRBD2 may be the D gene (5 bases each). V was shortened by 4 bases and J by 10 bases, with 14 bases between the two germline ends. CDR1 LGHNA and CDR2 YNFKEQ come from the germline V gene. This CDR3 contains 13 residues. Here the CDR3 DNA reads TGTGCCAGCAGCCGAGAGGGACCCGTGGAGCAGTTCTTC. It translates to CASSREGPVEQFF.

CDR3 nucleotide sequence: TGTGCCAGCAGTATAGAGGAGACCCAGTACTTC. Translated, it gives CASSIEETQYF. The V call is TRBV11-3, the J call TRBJ2-5; unclear D gene. Germline V gene sequence: CDR1 SGHNT, CDR2 YENEEA. This CDR3 is 11 amino acids long. Trimming took 6 bases from V and 5 from J, leaving 7 bases between them.

The rearrangement joins TRBV15 to TRBJ2-2, with D perhaps matching TRBD2 (6 bases). The germline CDR1 and CDR2 sequences are LNHNV and YYDKDF (reference sequence). V was trimmed by 0 bases and J by 0 bases, leaving 8 bases between them. This CDR3 has 16 residues. CDR3 region: CATSREGTSNTGELFF. The DNA for the CDR3 is TGTGCCACCAGCAGAGAGGGGACTTCGAACACCGGGGAGCTGTTTTTT.

The chain joins TRBV6-4 to TRBJ1-5; D unclear. V lost 6 bases and J lost 0, with 9 bases in between. Germline CDR1 reads MRHNA; CDR2 reads SNTAGT. This CDR3 is built from 14 residues. CDR3 nucleotides: TGTGCCAGCAGACTGGGAGATAGCAATCAGCCCCAGCATTTT. Its protein product is CASRLGDSNQPQHF.